This T cell receptor beta chain was captured in a study of T cells after posttransplantation cyclophosphamide. Study-level findings and limits: Donor-recipient repertoire similarity was low at 1-2 months, rising over year one.

The table came from immunoSEQ multiplex PCR; TCRdb's copy has only in-frame clones and leaves some out. Listed for the sample are around 12,000 clones, none seen a single time. The CDR3 consists of 16 residues. Germline loops: CDR1 SGDLS, CDR2 YYNGEE. V shed 0 bases, J shed 7 bases, and the junction held 7 bases outside the gene matches. About this clone: Its matching antigen is unknown.

Treatment was busulfan-fludarabine conditioning, a marrow graft, and cyclophosphamide on days +3 and +4. The V call is TRBV9, the J call TRBJ2-1, with 10 bases aligning to TRBD2. This TCR came from a female patient aged 40-50 years who received an allogeneic stem cell transplant from an unrelated donor, was CMV-positive, and had acute GVHD only. Some of the T cells may derive from the graft donor. This specimen consisted of PBMCs, obtained after allogeneic stem cell transplant with posttransplant cyclophosphamide. CDR3: CASSVAWLAGENEQFF. As DNA, the CDR3 is TGTGCCAGCAGCGTAGCTTGGCTAGCGGGAGAGAATGAGCAGTTCTTC.